This TCR beta chain was sequenced during a study of control samples from healthy donors and cancer patients. Germline V gene sequence: CDR1 LNHDA, CDR2 SQIVND (reference sequence). This CDR3 comprises 16 residues. Trimming cost V 5 bases and J 7 bases; bases outside gene matches: 11. TCRdb keeps only in-frame clones here, not all; method: immunoSEQ multiplex PCR. The table shows 200,000 or so clones, with about 94% occurring only once. The rearrangement joins TRBV19 to TRBJ1-6; 7 bases map to TRBD1. The material sequenced was blood. This clonotype was sampled from a man aged 50 to 60 in good health. CDR3 in amino acids: CASSPRVDRVNSPLHF. The DNA for the CDR3 is TGTGCCAGTAGTCCCAGAGTCGACAGGGTAAATTCACCCCTCCACTTT.